These 18 T cell receptor beta chains share one sample of origin, sequenced in a study of blood T cell repertoires in COVID-19. Only in-frame clones appear in the TCRdb table, and some are missing; sequencing was by immunoSEQ multiplex PCR. The sample has roughly 230,000 clones, 85% seen once. The sequenced sample was peripheral blood. The receptors come from a middle-aged man with acute or convalescent COVID-19.

The V call is TRBV5-1, the J call TRBJ1-4; D not resolved. Germline lookup yields CDR1 SGHRS and CDR2 YFSETQ. The V end was cut by 0 bases, the J end by 6 bases, with 9 bases between. There are 14 residues in the CDR3. The CDR3 spells CASSLVASYEKLFF. CDR3 DNA: TGCGCCAGCAGCTTGGTTGCGTCTTATGAAAAACTGTTTTTT.

There are a few counts of this clone. The rearrangement uses TRBV12-5 and TRBJ1-1, with D perhaps TRBD1 (5 bases). Looked up from germline, CDR1 is LGHNT and CDR2 is FRNRAP. The V and J ends lost 0 bases and 3 bases respectively, with 11 bases between them. The CDR3 loop spans 15 amino acids. CDR3 DNA: TGTGCTAGTGGTTTGGTTGTCGGCAGGGACACTGAAGCTTTCTTT. It encodes CASGLVVGRDTEAFF.

The chain recombines TRBV5-6 with TRBJ1-4; D is perhaps TRBD1 (6 bases). Trimming pared 1 base from V and 5 bases from J, leaving 12 bases between. This CDR3 comprises 15 residues. Germline CDR1 SGHDT, CDR2 YYEEEE. CDR3 sequence: CASSLTGLINEKLFF. CDR3 DNA: TGTGCCAGCAGCTTGACAGGGCTGATCAATGAAAAACTGTTTTTT.

The V gene is TRBV3-1 (or the pseudogene TRBV3-2), the J gene TRBJ2-7; 10 positions match TRBD1. The ends lost 5 bases at V and 3 bases at J; junction bases unmatched: 7. The germline V gene encodes CDR1 LGHDT and CDR2 YNNKEL (reference sequence). This CDR3 region has 15 residues. CDR3 bases: TGTGCCAGCAGCGACCGGGACAGGGGAATCTACGAGCAGTACTTC. It is translated as CASSDRDRGIYEQYF.

The V gene is TRBV5-6, the J gene TRBJ2-5; the match to TRBD2 covers 7 bases. The CDR3 runs to 16 residues. The ends lost 8 bases at V and 6 bases at J; junction bases unmatched: 19. Germline lookup yields CDR1 SGHDT and CDR2 YYEEEE. The CDR3 here is CASTPWSGEELKTQYF. DNA of the CDR3: TGTGCCAGTACCCCGTGGAGCGGGGAGGAGCTGAAGACCCAGTACTTC.

This clone was observed once. The rearrangement uses TRBV5-4 and TRBJ2-2; 11 bases are shared with TRBD2. CDR1 and CDR2 (germline): SGHNT, YYREEE (reference sequence). CDR3 length: 16 amino acids. The trim removed 2 bases at V and 4 bases at J, leaving 4 bases unmatched. CDR3 region: CASSFGLAGGTGELFF. The CDR3 DNA reads TGTGCCAGCAGCTTTGGTCTAGCGGGGGGCACCGGGGAGCTGTTTTTT.

In nucleotides, the CDR3 is TGTGCCAGCAGCTTGGTGGGGACAGGGTCAGGTTCACCCCTCCACTTT. Translated: CASSLVGTGSGSPLHF. The chain has TRBV5-4 and TRBJ1-6; 9 nucleotides align to TRBD1. The V segment lost 0 bases and the J segment 9 bases; nucleotides outside the gene matches: 7. The germline gives CDR1 SGHNT, CDR2 YYREEE (reference sequence). The CDR3 loop spans 16 amino acids.

The V and J genes are TRBV2 and TRBJ1-2; perhaps TRBD1 as D (5 bases). V was shortened by 6 bases and J by 4 bases, with 12 bases between the two germline ends. CDR1 is SNHLY, CDR2 FYNNEI, per germline. CDR3 length: 13 amino acids. The CDR3 nucleotides are TGTGCCAGCAGCGTGGACACCTCCTATGGCTACACCTTC. This encodes CASSVDTSYGYTF.

The chain combines TRBV9 with TRBJ2-3; no reliable D call. Germline V gene lookup returns CDR1 SGDLS and CDR2 YYNGEE. The V end lost 0 bases, the J end lost 5 bases, and 10 bases lay between the germline ends. This CDR3 is 14 amino acids long. The CDR3 protein is CASSVVGREDTQYF. The CDR3 DNA reads as TGTGCCAGCAGCGTAGTGGGCAGAGAAGATACGCAGTATTTT.

The chain carries TRBV5-1 and TRBJ1-1; 7 positions match TRBD1. Germline V gene lookup returns CDR1 SGHRS and CDR2 YFSETQ. This CDR3 region has 15 residues. Unmatched junction bases numbered 11, after V lost 4 bases and J lost 5 bases. DNA of the CDR3: TGCGCCAGCAGCCTAGAGGGACAGCTGGGAACTGAAGCTTTCTTT. Amino acids: CASSLEGQLGTEAFF.

The chain carries TRBV7-3 and TRBJ2-3, with D uncertain. Germline values: CDR1 SGHTA, CDR2 FQGTGA. CDR3 size: 12 residues. V shed 5 bases and J shed 1 base, with 4 bases lying between them. The CDR3 protein is CASSARTDTQYF. CDR3 bases: TGTGCCAGCAGCGCGCGCACAGATACGCAGTATTTT.

This clone was found a few times. V is TRBV5-6 and J is TRBJ1-6; weak D call: TRBD1 (6 bases). This CDR3 has 14 amino acids. From germline, CDR1 is SGHDT and CDR2 YYEEEE. Trimming left V 5 bases short and J 5 bases short, with 11 bases between. For the CDR3, the DNA is TGTGCCAGCAGACTGAGACAGGATAATTCACCCCTCCACTTT. Protein: CASRLRQDNSPLHF. Drawing the rest from reference TRBV5-6 and TRBJ1-6, the complete variable domain is DAGVTQSPTHLIKTRGQQVTLRCSPKSGHDTVSWYQQALGQGPQFIFQYYEEEERQRGNFPDRFSGHQFPNYSSELNVNALLLGDSALYLCASRLRQDNSPLHFGNGTRLTVT.

This chain joins TRBV4-1 and TRBJ2-2; 9 positions agree with TRBD2. Per the germline V gene, CDR1 is MGHRA and CDR2 is YSYEKL. The CDR3 runs to 17 residues. The V segment lost 3 bases and the J segment 6 bases; nucleotides outside the gene matches: 11. DNA for the CDR3: TGCGCCAGCAGCCACCCCCCCCAGCGGGGGGCCCCCGGGGAGCTGTTTTTT. It encodes CASSHPPQRGAPGELFF.

V is TRBV11-2 and J is TRBJ1-4; a weak D match, TRBD1 (6 bases). V was cut by 0 bases and J by 0 bases, with 17 bases left in between. Germline CDR1 SGHAT, CDR2 FQNNGV. CDR3 length equals 19 residues. CDR3 residues: CASSLDGGDNLATNEKLFF. CDR3 bases: TGTGCCAGCAGCTTAGATGGGGGGGACAATCTAGCAACTAATGAAAAACTGTTTTTT.

The V and J genes are TRBV3-1 (or the pseudogene TRBV3-2) and TRBJ2-2; perhaps TRBD1 as D (6 bases). CDR1 is LGHDT and CDR2 is YNNKEL in the germline V gene (reference sequence). V dropped 5 bases and J dropped 5 bases, with 12 bases sitting between them. The CDR3 is 14 amino acids. The CDR3 here is CASSAGQWTGELFF. The CDR3 DNA reads TGTGCCAGCAGCGCCGGACAGTGGACCGGGGAGCTGTTTTTT.

The gene calls are TRBV15 and TRBJ1-5, with 7 bases that match TRBD1. The germline CDR1 and CDR2 sequences are LNHNV and YYDKDF (reference sequence). The junction had 9 bases not matched to a gene; V was cut back by 3 bases and J by 7 bases. This CDR3 is built from 15 residues. DNA for the CDR3: TGTGCCACCAGCAGTGAGGCAGGGGGTTGGCAGCCCCAGCATTTT. As protein: CATSSEAGGWQPQHF.

The chain employs TRBV3-1 (or the pseudogene TRBV3-2) and TRBJ2-7; perhaps TRBD1 as D (6 bases). This CDR3 comprises 15 residues. The germline V and J ends were trimmed by 4 bases and 0 bases, with 13 bases remaining between them. Germline CDR1 and CDR2: LGHDT and YNNKEL (reference sequence). The CDR3: CASSRRTDSSYEQYF. Here the CDR3 DNA reads TGTGCCAGCAGCCGTCGGACAGATAGCTCCTACGAGCAGTACTTC.

The V gene is TRBV3-1 (or the pseudogene TRBV3-2), the J gene TRBJ1-1, with D perhaps matching TRBD1 (5 bases). Germline CDR1 and CDR2: LGHDT and YNNKEL (reference sequence). With 1 base removed from V and 4 bases from J, the gap between germline ends came to 10 bases. This CDR3 has 14 amino acids. Written as DNA, the CDR3 is TGTGCCAGCAGCCAAGTACCCGGGGGCACTGAAGCTTTCTTT. It specifies CASSQVPGGTEAFF.